This entry features one T cell receptor (beta chain) sequence. Its antigen is undetermined. The sequenced template was cDNA made from the entire isolated RNA. Method: immunoSEQ multiplex PCR; TCRdb's copy keeps in-frame clones and lacks some. The sample yields some 410,000 clones, 14% seen once. This entry is derived from a study of beta chain features in type 1 diabetes. The study's findings and limits: Patients' naive, central memory and Treg TCRB repertoires seemed closer to one another than those of healthy donors.

This CDR3 comprises 13 residues. V shed 3 bases, J shed 4 bases, and the junction held 2 bases outside the gene matches. Germline V gene data show CDR1 as SGHDN and CDR2 as FVKESK. CD4+ naive, central memory, regulatory and stem cell-like memory subsets were isolated by sorting on CD45RO/CCR7/CD25/CD127/CD95/CD27. The rearrangement links TRBV14 to TRBJ1-1; 7 nucleotides match TRBD1. The specimen sequenced was naive CD4+ T cells from blood. The receptor comes from a man aged 25 to 40 in good health. CDR3: CASSQQGGTEAFF. The CDR3 coding sequence is TGTGCCAGCAGCCAGCAGGGGGGCACTGAAGCTTTCTTT. Based on the CDR3 plus reference TRBV14 and TRBJ1-1, the full variable domain is EAGVTQFPSHSVIEKGQTVTLRCDPISGHDNLYWYRRVMGKEIKFLLHFVKESKQDESGMPNNRFLAERTGGTYSTLKVQPAELEDSGVYFCASSQQGGTEAFFGQGTRLTVV.